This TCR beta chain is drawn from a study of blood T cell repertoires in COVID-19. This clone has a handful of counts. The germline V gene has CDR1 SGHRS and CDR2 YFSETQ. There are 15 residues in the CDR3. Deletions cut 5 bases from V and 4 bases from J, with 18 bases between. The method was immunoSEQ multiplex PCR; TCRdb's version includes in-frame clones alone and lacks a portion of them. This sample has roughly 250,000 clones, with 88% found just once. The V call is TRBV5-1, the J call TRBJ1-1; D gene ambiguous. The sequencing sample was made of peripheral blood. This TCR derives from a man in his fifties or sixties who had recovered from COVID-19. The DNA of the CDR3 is TGCGCCAGCAGTTCCGCAATAATAGAGGGCACTGAAGCTTTCTTT. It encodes CASSSAIIEGTEAFF.